The clone carrying this T cell receptor (beta chain) was recorded a few times. This sample was taken from a study of blood T cell repertoires in COVID-19. The wider study: Spain, Italy and the United States supplied samples that represented acute and convalescent COVID-19. From T cells, B-cell-depleted T cells, or PBMCs came the material, which was cDNA or gDNA.

This CDR3 is 13 amino acids long. CDR1 and CDR2 from the germline V gene are LNHNV and YYDKDF (reference sequence). V was clipped by 0 bases and J by 3 bases, with 6 bases between them. Original analysis: Estimation of nucleated cell counts was performed using reference gene primer amplification. The protocol was immunoSEQ multiplex PCR, while the TCRdb copy is restricted to in-frame clones and leaves out a portion. V and J calls and clone size follow that table, whereas D and trimming were derived from the DNA. In the table there are about 75,000 clones, 88% of which are singletons. The TCR sequence derives from a human donor in a cohort sampled during active COVID-19. The sample consisted of peripheral blood. The chain is built from TRBV15 and TRBJ2-7, with a tentative D call TRBD2 (5 bases). Here the CDR3 reads CATSRDEGYEQYF. The CDR3 nucleotides are TGTGCCACCAGCAGAGATGAGGGCTACGAGCAGTACTTC.